This passage covers 11 T cell receptor beta chains from one sample sequenced in a study of cytomegalovirus exposure and HLA in healthy donors. The PCR ran on 60 Vbeta and 13 Jbeta primers. The repertoire was sequenced with immunoSEQ multiplex PCR; TCRdb's copy has only in-frame clones and lacks some. The sample holds approximately 82,000 clones. Sequenced sample: PBMCs. These receptors originate from a woman in her fifties or sixties in good health and CMV-seronegative.

Note on this clone: A read error may account for a junction end that differs from germline. V and J are TRBV5-6 and TRBJ1-1; possible D gene TRBD1, 6 bases. This CDR3 region has 15 residues. Germline V gene sequence: CDR1 SGHDT, CDR2 YYEEEE. CDR3 sequence reads: CASSLAGLGDTEAFF. The CDR3, as DNA: TGTGCCAGCAGCTTGGCGGGTCTGGGGGACACCGAAGCTTTCTTT.

Here the CDR3 DNA reads TGTGCCAGCAGTCCACAGGGAGATTCTTACGAGCAGTACTTC. It is translated as CASSPQGDSYEQYF. This chain connects TRBV9 to TRBJ2-7; tentative D call: TRBD1 (6 bases). Germline V CDR1 and CDR2: SGDLS, YYNGEE. The CDR3 length is 14 residues. Trimming shortened V by 5 bases and J by 4 bases, and 16 bases separated the two germline ends. The entire variable domain, with the rest obtained from reference TRBV9 and TRBJ2-7, is as follows: DSGVTQTPKHLITATGQRVTLRCSPRSGDLSVYWYQQSLDQGLQFLIQYYNGEERAKGNILERFSAQQFPDLHSELNLSSLELGDSALYFCASSPQGDSYEQYFGPGTRLTVT.

V and J are TRBV7-6 and TRBJ2-1, with D maybe TRBD1 (5 bases). The CDR3 is 15 amino acids. The V end lost 5 bases, the J end lost 4 bases, and 15 bases lay between the germline ends. Looked up from germline, CDR1 is SGHVS and CDR2 is FNYEAQ. Here the CDR3 reads CASSQGVSLYNEQFF. CDR3 nucleotide sequence: TGTGCCAGCAGCCAAGGGGTGTCCCTGTACAATGAGCAGTTCTTC.

The chain is built from TRBV30 and TRBJ2-3; 8 positions match TRBD2. Per the germline V gene, CDR1 is GTSNPN and CDR2 is SVGIG (reference sequence). V gave up 0 bases and J gave up 9 bases; unmatched junction bases: 8. This CDR3 has 14 amino acids. The CDR3 protein is CAWSVRGLGDTQYF. DNA of the CDR3: TGTGCCTGGAGTGTACGGGGACTAGGGGACACGCAGTATTTT.

This chain connects TRBV5-1 to TRBJ2-1; TRBD2 matches 11 bases. Germline CDR1 and CDR2: SGHRS and YFSETQ. This CDR3 is built from 16 residues. V gave up 2 bases and J gave up 2 bases; unmatched junction bases: 3. The chain's CDR3 is CASSFHSGRAYNEQFF. Written as DNA, the CDR3 is TGCGCCAGCAGCTTTCATAGCGGGAGGGCCTACAATGAGCAGTTCTTC. Full variable domain (missing parts from reference TRBV5-1 and TRBJ2-1): KAGVTQTPRYLIKTRGQQVTLSCSPISGHRSVSWYQQTPGQGLQFLFEYFSETQRNKGNFPGRFSGRQFSNSRSEMNVSTLELGDSALYLCASSFHSGRAYNEQFFGPGTRLTVL.

V is TRBV27 and J is TRBJ2-3; D might be TRBD2 (5 bases). The ends were cut back, 3 bases at V and 6 bases at J, with 19 bases in the middle. The CDR3 is 16 amino acids. Germline V gene sequence: CDR1 MNHEY, CDR2 SMNVEV (reference sequence). DNA of the CDR3: TGTGCCAGCAGTTTGATTATTGGAGAGGGTCGCGATACGCAGTATTTT. Encoded protein: CASSLIIGEGRDTQYF.

This chain joins TRBV28 and TRBJ1-1, with 8 bases fitting TRBD1. This CDR3 has 12 amino acids. The V segment lost 10 bases and the J segment 3 bases; nucleotides outside the gene matches: 4. Per the germline V gene, CDR1 is MDHEN and CDR2 is SYDVKM. CDR3 in DNA: TGTGCCACCCCGACAGGGGACACTGAAGCTTTCTTT. This gives the protein CATPTGDTEAFF.

The J gene is TRBJ1-1, the V gene TRBV28; D call uncertain. This CDR3 has 11 residues. Deletions cut 7 bases from V and 13 bases from J, with 16 bases between. CDR1 and CDR2 from the germline V gene are MDHEN and SYDVKM. CDR3 in DNA: TGTGCCAGCACCCATAACCGTGGACTTTTCTTT. Amino acid sequence: CASTHNRGLFF.

V usage is TRBV6-5 and J usage is TRBJ1-5, with D possibly being TRBD1 (6 bases). Per the germline V gene, CDR1 is MNHEY and CDR2 is SVGAGI. There are 13 residues in the CDR3. With 8 bases removed from V and 2 bases from J, the gap between germline ends came to 10 bases. The CDR3 loop is CASQQGRNQPQHF. DNA for the CDR3: TGTGCCAGCCAACAGGGCCGCAATCAGCCCCAGCATTTT.

This chain connects TRBV11-2 to TRBJ1-1; 9 bases match TRBD1. CDR1 and CDR2 (germline): SGHAT, FQNNGV. This CDR3 is 17 amino acids long. V lost 5 bases, J lost 8 bases, and 18 bases stayed unmatched. DNA of the CDR3: TGTGCCAGCAGCCGCTGGGGGACAGGGACCGCCAGGAACGAAGCTTTCTTT. Translation: CASSRWGTGTARNEAFF.

The rearrangement uses TRBV5-1 and TRBJ2-5, with a possible D match to TRBD1 (6 bases). Trimming took 0 bases from V and 2 from J, leaving 11 bases between them. Per germline, CDR1 SGHRS and CDR2 YFSETQ. This CDR3 contains 15 residues. The CDR3 here is CASSLEGGPQETQYF. DNA of the CDR3: TGCGCCAGCAGCTTGGAAGGGGGACCGCAAGAGACCCAGTACTTC.